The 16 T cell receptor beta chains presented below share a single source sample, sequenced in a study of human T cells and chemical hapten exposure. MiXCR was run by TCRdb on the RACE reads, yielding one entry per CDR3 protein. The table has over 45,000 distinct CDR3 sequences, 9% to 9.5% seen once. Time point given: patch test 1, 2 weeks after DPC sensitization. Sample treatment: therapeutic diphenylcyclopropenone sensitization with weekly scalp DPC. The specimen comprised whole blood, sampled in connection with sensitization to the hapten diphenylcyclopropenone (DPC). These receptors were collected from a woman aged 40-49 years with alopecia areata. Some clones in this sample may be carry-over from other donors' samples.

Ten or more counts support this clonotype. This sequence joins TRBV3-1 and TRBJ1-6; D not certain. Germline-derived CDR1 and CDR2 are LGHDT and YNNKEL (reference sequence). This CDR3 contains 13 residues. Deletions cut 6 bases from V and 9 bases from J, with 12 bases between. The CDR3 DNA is TGTGCCAGCAGTTTAGACGAAGGTTCACCCCTCCACTTT. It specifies CASSLDEGSPLHF.

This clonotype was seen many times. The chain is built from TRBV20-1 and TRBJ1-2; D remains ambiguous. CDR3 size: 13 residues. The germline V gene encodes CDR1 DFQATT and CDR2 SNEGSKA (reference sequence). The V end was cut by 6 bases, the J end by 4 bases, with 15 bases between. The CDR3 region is CSAGAAGAYGYTF. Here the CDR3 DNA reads TGCAGTGCCGGCGCCGCGGGAGCCTATGGCTACACCTTC.

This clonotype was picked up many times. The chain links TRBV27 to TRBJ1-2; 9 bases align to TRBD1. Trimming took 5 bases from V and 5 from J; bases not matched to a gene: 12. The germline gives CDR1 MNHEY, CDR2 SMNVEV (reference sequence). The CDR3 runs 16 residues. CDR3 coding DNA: TGTGCCAGCAGTCCTACCGGGACAGGGTCTTGGTATGGCTACACCTTC. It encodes CASSPTGTGSWYGYTF.

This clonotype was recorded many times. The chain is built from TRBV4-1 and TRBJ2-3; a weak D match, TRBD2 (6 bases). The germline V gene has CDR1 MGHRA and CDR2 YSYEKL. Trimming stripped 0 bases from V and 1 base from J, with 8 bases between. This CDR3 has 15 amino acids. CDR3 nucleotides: TGCGCCAGCAGCCAAGATTCGGGGGGCACAGATACGCAGTATTTT. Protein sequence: CASSQDSGGTDTQYF.

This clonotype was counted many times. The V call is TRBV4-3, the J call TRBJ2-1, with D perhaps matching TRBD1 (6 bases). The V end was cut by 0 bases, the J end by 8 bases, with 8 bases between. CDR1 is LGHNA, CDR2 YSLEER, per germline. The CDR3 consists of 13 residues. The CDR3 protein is CASSQDEGDEQFF. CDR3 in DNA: TGCGCCAGCAGCCAAGATGAGGGGGATGAGCAGTTCTTC.

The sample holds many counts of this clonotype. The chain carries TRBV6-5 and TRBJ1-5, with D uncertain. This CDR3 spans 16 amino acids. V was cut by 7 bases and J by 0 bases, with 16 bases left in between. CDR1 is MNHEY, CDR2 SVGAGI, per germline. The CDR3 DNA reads TGTGCCAGCACTTCCCCCCTCTCCACTAGCAATCAGCCCCAGCATTTT. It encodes CASTSPLSTSNQPQHF.

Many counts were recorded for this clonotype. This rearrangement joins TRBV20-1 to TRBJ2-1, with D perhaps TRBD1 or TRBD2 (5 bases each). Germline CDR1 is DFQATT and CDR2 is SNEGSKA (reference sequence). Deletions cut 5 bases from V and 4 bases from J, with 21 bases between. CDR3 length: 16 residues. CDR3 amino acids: CSAQNLRGVKYNEQFF. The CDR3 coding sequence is TGCAGTGCTCAGAACTTGAGGGGAGTCAAGTACAATGAGCAGTTCTTC.

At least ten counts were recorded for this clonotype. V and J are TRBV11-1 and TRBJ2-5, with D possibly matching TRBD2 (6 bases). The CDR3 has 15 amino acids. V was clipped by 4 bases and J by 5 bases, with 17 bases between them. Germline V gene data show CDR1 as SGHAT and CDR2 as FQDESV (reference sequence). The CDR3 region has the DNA TGTGCCAGCAGCTATTTCGGGGGAGTGAGGGAGACCCAGTACTTC. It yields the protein CASSYFGGVRETQYF. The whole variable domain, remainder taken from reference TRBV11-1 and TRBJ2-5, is EAEVAQSPRYKITEKSQAVAFWCDPISGHATLYWYRQILGQGPELLVQFQDESVVDDSQLPKDRFSAERLKGVDSTLKIQPAELGDSAMYLCASSYFGGVRETQYFGPGTRLLVL.

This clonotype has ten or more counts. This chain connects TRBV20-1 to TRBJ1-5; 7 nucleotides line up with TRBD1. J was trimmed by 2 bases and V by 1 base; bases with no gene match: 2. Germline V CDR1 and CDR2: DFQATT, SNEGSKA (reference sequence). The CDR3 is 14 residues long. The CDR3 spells CSARGGTGNQPQHF. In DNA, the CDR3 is TGCAGTGCTAGAGGGGGGACAGGCAATCAGCCCCAGCATTTT.

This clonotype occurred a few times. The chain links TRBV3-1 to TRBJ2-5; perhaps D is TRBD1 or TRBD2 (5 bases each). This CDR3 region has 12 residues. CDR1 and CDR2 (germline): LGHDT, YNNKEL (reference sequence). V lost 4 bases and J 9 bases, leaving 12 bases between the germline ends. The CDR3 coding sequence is TGTGCCAGCAGCCTCCTGAGGGGCGCCCAGTACTTC. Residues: CASSLLRGAQYF.

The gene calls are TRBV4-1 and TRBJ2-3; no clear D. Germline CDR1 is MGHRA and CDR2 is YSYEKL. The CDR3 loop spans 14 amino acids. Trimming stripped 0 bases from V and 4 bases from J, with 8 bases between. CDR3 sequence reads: CASSQEPGPDTQYF. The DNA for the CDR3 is TGCGCCAGCAGCCAAGAACCGGGCCCAGATACGCAGTATTTT.

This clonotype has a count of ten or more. This CDR3 is CASSVGGLGETQYF. CDR3 bases: TGTGCCAGCAGCGTAGGTGGTCTGGGGGAGACCCAGTACTTC. This sequence joins TRBV9 and TRBJ2-5, with D uncertain. CDR1 and CDR2 (germline): SGDLS, YYNGEE. The CDR3 runs 14 residues. V lost 0 bases, J lost 5 bases, and 11 bases lay in between.

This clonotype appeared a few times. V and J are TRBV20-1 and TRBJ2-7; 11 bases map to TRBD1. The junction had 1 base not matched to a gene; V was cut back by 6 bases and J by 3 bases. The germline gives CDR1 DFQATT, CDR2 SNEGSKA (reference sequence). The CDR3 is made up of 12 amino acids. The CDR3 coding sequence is TGCAGTGCGGGACAGGGGGGCTACGAGCAGTACTTC. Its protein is CSAGQGGYEQYF.

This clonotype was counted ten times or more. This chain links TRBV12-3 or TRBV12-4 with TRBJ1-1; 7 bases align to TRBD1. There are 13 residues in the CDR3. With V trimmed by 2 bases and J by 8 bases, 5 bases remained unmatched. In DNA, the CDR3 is TGTGCCAGCAGTTTACGGGTGGGACAGGAAGCTTTCTTT. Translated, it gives CASSLRVGQEAFF.

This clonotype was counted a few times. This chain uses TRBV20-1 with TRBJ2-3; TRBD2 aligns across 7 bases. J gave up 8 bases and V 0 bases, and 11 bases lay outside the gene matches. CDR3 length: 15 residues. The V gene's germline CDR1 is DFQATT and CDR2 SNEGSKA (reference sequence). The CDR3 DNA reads TGCAGTGCTAGAGAATGGGACTACGTCACTCCTACGCAGTATTTT. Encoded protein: CSAREWDYVTPTQYF.

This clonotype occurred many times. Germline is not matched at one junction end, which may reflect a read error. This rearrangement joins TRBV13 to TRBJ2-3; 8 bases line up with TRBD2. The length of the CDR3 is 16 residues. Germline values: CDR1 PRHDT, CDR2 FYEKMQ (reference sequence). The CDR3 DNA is TGTGCCAGCAGCCTAGGGACTAGTTGGGGCGCAGATACGCAGTATTTT. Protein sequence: CASSLGTSWGADTQYF.